This is a list of T cell receptor beta chains from one sample in a study of shared clonotypes between healthy human individuals. Assay used: immunoSEQ multiplex PCR; TCRdb lists only in-frame clones, some missing. The table lists around 340,000 clones, roughly 80% of them singletons. The source material was memory CD4+ T cells sorted from blood. The receptors come from a man between 25 and 39 years old in good health. CDR3s include the opening cysteine and the closing phenylalanine or tryptophan. A D gene is named only where the DNA matches it firmly. Some rows mark clone size as missing; the rest say once, few, many or name a class of expanded clone.

v_gene,d_gene,j_gene,abundance,CDR3aa,CDR3nt
TRBV7-2,-,TRBJ2-1,once,CASSLGELSEQFF,TGTGCCAGCAGCTTAGGCGAACTAAGCGAGCAGTTCTTC
TRBV11-2,TRBD2,TRBJ2-3,-,CASSLLAGGPTDTQYF,TGTGCCAGCAGCTTACTTGCGGGAGGGCCAACAGATACGCAGTATTTT
TRBV18,-,TRBJ2-5,-,CASSPPIREETQYF,TGTGCCAGCTCACCACCAATTCGGGAAGAGACCCAGTACTTC
TRBV29-1,-,TRBJ1-2,-,CSFRNTISGYTF,TGCAGCTTCAGGAATACTATTAGTGGCTACACCTTC
TRBV11-3,-,TRBJ2-7,many,CASSTDSYEQYF,TGTGCCAGCAGCACTGACAGCTACGAGCAGTACTTC
TRBV19,TRBD2,TRBJ2-1,-,CASSKSGTSGRVIYNEQFF,TGTGCCAGTAGTAAGTCTGGGACTAGCGGGAGGGTCATCTACAATGAGCAGTTCTTC
TRBV5-5,-,TRBJ1-3,many,CASSTADTSSGNTIYF,TGTGCCAGCAGCACGGCAGACACATCCTCTGGAAACACCATATATTTT
TRBV19,-,TRBJ2-1,-,CASSIGPGLGNYNEQFF,TGTGCCAGTAGTATAGGGCCGGGACTTGGAAACTACAATGAGCAGTTCTTC
TRBV27,TRBD1,TRBJ2-7,-,CASSYRDSSYEQYF,TGTGCCAGCAGCTACCGGGACAGCTCCTACGAGCAGTACTTC
TRBV29-1,-,TRBJ2-7,-,CSVREWEDEQYF,TGCAGCGTTCGGGAGTGGGAGGACGAGCAGTACTTC
TRBV6-5,TRBD2,TRBJ2-7,few,CASRERGPYEQYF,TGTGCCAGCAGAGAGCGGGGACCCTACGAGCAGTACTTC
TRBV5-1,TRBD1,TRBJ1-4,-,CASSLGQGVHEKLFF,TGCGCCAGCAGCCTAGGACAGGGTGTTCATGAAAAACTGTTTTTT
TRBV29-1,-,TRBJ1-1,-,CSVGRYTEAFF,TGCAGCGTTGGCAGGTACACTGAAGCTTTCTTT
TRBV18,-,TRBJ2-7,-,CASSPNDLGEQYF,TGTGCCAGCTCACCAAACGACCTAGGCGAGCAGTACTTC
TRBV10-3,-,TRBJ2-2,-,CAIRARGGLGHNTGELFF,TGTGCCATAAGAGCAAGGGGCGGGCTGGGCCACAACACCGGGGAGCTGTTTTTT
TRBV5-1,-,TRBJ2-7,-,CASSSTQGVGGEQYF,TGCGCCAGCAGCTCAACTCAGGGAGTCGGGGGCGAGCAGTACTTC
TRBV21-1,-,TRBJ2-7,many,CASSSDRGERQYF,TGTGCCAGCAGCAGCGACAGGGGGGAGCGGCAGTACTTC
TRBV2,-,TRBJ2-2,-,CASSPPLVSLSMFGELFF,TGTGCCAGCAGCCCCCCCCTTGTTAGTCTTTCGATGTTCGGGGAGCTGTTTTTT
TRBV6-4,TRBD1,TRBJ1-2,-,CASSATGGASRSGYTF,TGTGCCAGCAGTGCTACAGGGGGCGCCTCTCGTTCCGGCTACACCTTC
TRBV29-1,TRBD1,TRBJ2-4,-,CSVARDRGDIQYF,TGCAGCGTCGCAAGGGACAGGGGTGACATTCAGTACTTC